One sample yielded the 21 T cell receptor beta chains listed below, sequenced in a study of shared clonotypes between healthy human individuals. TCRdb's copy holds only in-frame clones and misses some; the assay was immunoSEQ multiplex PCR. This table has approximately 720,000 clones, roughly 94% appearing once. Naive-designated CD8 cells lacked CD45RO, were positively enriched for CCR7, and omitted terminally differentiated effector memory CD45RA+ cells. Sample: naive CD8+ T cells sorted from blood. Receptors were obtained from a man under 40 in good health.

V gene TRBV30 combines with J gene TRBJ2-2, with D maybe TRBD2 (6 bases). Trimming pared 1 base from V and 7 bases from J, leaving 16 bases between. Germline V CDR1 and CDR2: GTSNPN, SVGIG (reference sequence). This CDR3 is built from 15 residues. The CDR3 protein is CAWSDWAGRIGELFF. CDR3 sequence (DNA): TGTGCCTGGAGTGACTGGGCGGGACGGATCGGGGAGCTGTTTTTT.

A remark on this clone: Other DNA sequences in the sample encode the same CDR3. The rearrangement joins TRBV6-5 to TRBJ2-2; D unresolved. Trimming cost V 3 bases and J 6 bases, with 5 bases left between them. Germline V gene data show CDR1 as MNHEY and CDR2 as SVGAGI. This CDR3 is 12 amino acids long. This CDR3 is CASSYSPGELFF. The CDR3 DNA reads TGTGCCAGCAGTTATTCTCCCGGGGAGCTGTTTTTT.

The rearrangement links TRBV28 to TRBJ2-2, with D possibly matching TRBD1 (6 bases). The germline V and J ends were trimmed by 4 bases and 1 base, with 7 bases remaining between them. Looked up from germline, CDR1 is MDHEN and CDR2 is SYDVKM. The CDR3 runs to 14 residues. The chain's CDR3 is CASSWTVNTGELFF. In DNA, the CDR3 is TGTGCCAGCAGTTGGACAGTGAACACCGGGGAGCTGTTTTTT.

The chain carries TRBV7-8 and TRBJ2-1; 10 bases fit TRBD2. CDR1 SGHVS and CDR2 FQNEAQ come from the germline V gene. This CDR3 has 15 amino acids. V was pared by 3 bases and J by 6 bases, with 5 bases of the junction left unmatched. The CDR3, as DNA: TGTGCCAGCAGCTTTCAGACTAGCGGGTTCAATGAGCAGTTCTTC. Its translation is CASSFQTSGFNEQFF.

The chain links TRBV7-9 to TRBJ2-3, with D perhaps matching TRBD2 (6 bases). The CDR3 totals 16 residues. The ends were cut back, 5 bases at V and 6 bases at J, with 21 bases in the middle. The V gene's germline CDR1 is SEHNR and CDR2 FQNEAQ (reference sequence). Here the CDR3 DNA reads TGTGCCAGCAGCCCCGGTGGAGGGTCTCCGGGGGATACGCAGTATTTT. Protein: CASSPGGGSPGDTQYF.

The rearrangement links TRBV28 to TRBJ1-5; TRBD1 agrees at 10 bases. The ends lost 4 bases at V and 11 bases at J; junction bases unmatched: 11. The germline V gene has CDR1 MDHEN and CDR2 SYDVKM. The CDR3 sequence is 15 residues long. CDR3 in amino acids: CASSSGQGGNWAQHF. Here the CDR3 DNA reads TGTGCCAGCAGTTCAGGACAGGGGGGTAATTGGGCCCAGCATTTT.

The V gene is TRBV7-9, the J gene TRBJ2-1; 13 bases agree with TRBD2. This CDR3 has 19 residues. V trimming: 4 bases; J trimming: 4 bases; junction bases outside the gene matches: 13. Germline V lookup: CDR1 SEHNR, CDR2 FQNEAQ (reference sequence). The CDR3 reads CASSSTYFGTSGTYNEQFF. The CDR3 coding sequence is TGTGCCAGCAGCTCCACTTATTTTGGGACTAGCGGGACTTACAATGAGCAGTTCTTC.

The chain is built from TRBV18 and TRBJ2-7; 8 bases align to TRBD1. The CDR3 length is 14 residues. With 3 bases clipped from V and 5 bases from J, the junction kept 6 bases outside the gene matches. Per germline, CDR1 KGHSH and CDR2 LQKENI. The CDR3 coding sequence is TGTGCCAGCTCACCGGTTGGGACAGGTGACGAGCAGTACTTC. Encoded protein: CASSPVGTGDEQYF.

The chain uses TRBV2 and TRBJ2-2; TRBD1 matches 10 bases. V was clipped by 5 bases and J by 3 bases; unmatched bases: 9. The CDR3 consists of 17 residues. The germline V gene encodes CDR1 SNHLY and CDR2 FYNNEI. The CDR3 DNA follows: TGTGCCAGCAGTTATACCCGGGACAGGGGACACACCGGGGAGCTGTTTTTT. The encoded protein is CASSYTRDRGHTGELFF.

The chain uses TRBV4-1 and TRBJ1-5; TRBD1 matches 9 bases. V shed 1 base, J shed 4 bases, and the junction held 2 bases outside the gene matches. CDR1 MGHRA and CDR2 YSYEKL come from the germline V gene. CDR3 size: 15 residues. CDR3 sequence (DNA): TGCGCCAGCAGCCAAGTTGGACAGGGGAATCAGCCCCAGCATTTT. Protein sequence: CASSQVGQGNQPQHF.

The chain combines TRBV7-9 with TRBJ2-1; 11 bases map to TRBD2. Germline V lookup: CDR1 SEHNR, CDR2 FQNEAQ (reference sequence). This CDR3 has 17 residues. The V segment lost 5 bases and the J segment 7 bases; nucleotides outside the gene matches: 13. The CDR3 DNA reads TGTGCCAGCAGCCGACCGGGGCTAGCGGGAGGACAAAATGAGCAGTTCTTC. This translates into CASSRPGLAGGQNEQFF.

CDR3: CSVFDRGSSGANVLTF. CDR3 in DNA: TGCAGCGTTTTCGACAGGGGCAGCTCTGGGGCCAACGTCCTGACTTTC. The V call is TRBV29-1, the J call TRBJ2-6; 8 positions agree with TRBD1. The CDR3 spans 16 residues. Germline CDR1 reads SQVTM; CDR2 reads ANQGSEA. The V and J ends lost 5 bases and 0 bases, in that order; junction bases with no gene match: 6.

This sequence joins TRBV28 and TRBJ2-1, with D perhaps TRBD1 (6 bases). V lost 6 bases to trimming and J lost 4 bases, with 19 bases between them. The CDR3 covers 16 residues. From germline, CDR1 is MDHEN and CDR2 SYDVKM. The CDR3, as DNA: TGTGCCAGCAGACCATTGGACAGAGCCCTTTACAATGAGCAGTTCTTC. Translated: CASRPLDRALYNEQFF. Supplemented by reference TRBV28 and TRBJ2-1, the full variable domain reads DVKVTQSSRYLVKRTGEKVFLECVQDMDHENMFWYRQDPGLGLRLIYFSYDVKMKEKGDIPEGYSVSREKKERFSLILESASTNQTSMYLCASRPLDRALYNEQFFGPGTRLTVL.

This sequence joins TRBV6-6 and TRBJ1-1; D unresolved. The CDR3 length is 14 residues. V gave up 8 bases and J gave up 1 base, with 14 bases separating them. Per the germline V gene, CDR1 is MNHNY and CDR2 is SVGAGI (reference sequence). The CDR3 protein is CASGGRRTNTEAFF. The CDR3 DNA is TGTGCCAGCGGTGGCCGCCGAACGAACACTGAAGCTTTCTTT.

The chain employs TRBV7-6 and TRBJ2-1; tentative D call: TRBD1 (6 bases). The CDR3 extends over 14 amino acids. V lost 1 base and J 10 bases, leaving 14 bases between the germline ends. Germline assignment: CDR1 SGHVS and CDR2 FNYEAQ. The CDR3 region is CASSLGTGTPEQFF. For the CDR3, the DNA is TGTGCCAGCAGCTTAGGCACTGGGACACCGGAGCAGTTCTTC.

The chain couples TRBV28 to TRBJ2-1; unclear D gene. In germline, CDR1 is MDHEN, CDR2 SYDVKM. The ends were cut back, 5 bases at V and 9 bases at J, with 8 bases in the middle. CDR3 length: 11 amino acids. In DNA, the CDR3 is TGTGCCAGCAGTCTCAGTACTGAGCAGTTCTTC. Amino acids: CASSLSTEQFF.

Comment on this clone: At one boundary the junction diverges from the germline segment, which might be a read error. The chain carries TRBV15 and TRBJ2-1, with 12 bases fitting TRBD2. Germline loops: CDR1 LNHNV, CDR2 YYDKDF (reference sequence). The CDR3 consists of 16 residues. This CDR3 is CATSRERLAGAVERFF. CDR3 DNA sequence: TGTGCCACCAGCAGAGAACGACTAGCGGGAGCGGTTGAGCGGTTCTTC.

The chain carries TRBV19 and TRBJ2-7; 7 positions agree with TRBD1. The germline gives CDR1 LNHDA, CDR2 SQIVND (reference sequence). V gave up 5 bases and J gave up 3 bases; unmatched junction bases: 4. The CDR3 runs 13 residues. The CDR3 sequence is CASSFGTVYEQYF. CDR3 sequence (DNA): TGTGCCAGTAGTTTCGGGACAGTCTACGAGCAGTACTTC.

The chain uses TRBV6-1 and TRBJ2-5, with unresolved D. V shed 6 bases and J shed 3 bases, with 17 bases lying between them. Germline V gene lookup returns CDR1 MNHNS and CDR2 SASEGT. The CDR3 runs 15 residues. CDR3 nucleotides: TGTGCCAGCAGGAGCTGGCGAAGAGCAAAAGAGACCCAGTACTTC. This encodes CASRSWRRAKETQYF.

The V call is TRBV9, the J call TRBJ2-2, with a weak D call TRBD1 (7 bases). The V gene lost 3 bases and the J gene lost 1 base, with 13 bases spanning the gap. Germline-derived CDR1 and CDR2 are SGDLS and YYNGEE. This CDR3 has 16 residues. The DNA for the CDR3 is TGTGCCAGCAGCGCTGGGACAGCGGGGAACACCGGGGAGCTGTTTTTT. Its translation: CASSAGTAGNTGELFF.

The chain couples TRBV7-9 to TRBJ2-7; a possible D gene is TRBD2 (7 bases). This CDR3 is 14 amino acids long. Trimming removed 7 bases from V and 4 bases from J, with 17 bases in between. The germline gives CDR1 SEHNR, CDR2 FQNEAQ (reference sequence). The CDR3 nucleotides read TGTGCCAGCACCCAGGGAGGGACACCGTACGAGCAGTACTTC. Amino acids: CASTQGGTPYEQYF.